This TCR beta chain is drawn from a study of T cells in Graves' hyperthyroidism and ophthalmopathy. Looking at the study overall: At initial diagnosis, before any treatment had begun, peripheral blood was obtained.

V shed 8 bases and J 4 bases; nucleotides not matched to a gene: 2. CDR3 size: 12 residues. The germline V gene has CDR1 SNHLY and CDR2 FYNNEI. RNA transcripts gave rise to amplified TCR beta CDR3 regions. HTBI primers were used for first-round RT-PCR of the TCR CDR3. From the multiplex PCR reads, TCRdb called clonotypes with MiXCR, one entry per CDR3 protein. The sample has around 300,000 distinct CDR3 sequences, 13% seen once. Recently diagnosed hyperthyroidism of less than 2 months' duration affected patients aged 18 to 65. The diagnoses drew upon clinical symptoms, serum thyroxine and TRAb, thyroid ultrasound and orbital computed tomography. The sample holds many counts of this clonotype.

Sequences were obtained from blood. This sequence originates from a woman younger than 45 with Graves' hyperthyroidism that later progressed to Graves' ophthalmopathy. The rearrangement uses TRBV2 and TRBJ2-5; 9 positions match TRBD1. The CDR3 nucleotides are TGTGCCAGCCGACAGGGGGGAGAGACCCAGTACTTC. It translates to CASRQGGETQYF.